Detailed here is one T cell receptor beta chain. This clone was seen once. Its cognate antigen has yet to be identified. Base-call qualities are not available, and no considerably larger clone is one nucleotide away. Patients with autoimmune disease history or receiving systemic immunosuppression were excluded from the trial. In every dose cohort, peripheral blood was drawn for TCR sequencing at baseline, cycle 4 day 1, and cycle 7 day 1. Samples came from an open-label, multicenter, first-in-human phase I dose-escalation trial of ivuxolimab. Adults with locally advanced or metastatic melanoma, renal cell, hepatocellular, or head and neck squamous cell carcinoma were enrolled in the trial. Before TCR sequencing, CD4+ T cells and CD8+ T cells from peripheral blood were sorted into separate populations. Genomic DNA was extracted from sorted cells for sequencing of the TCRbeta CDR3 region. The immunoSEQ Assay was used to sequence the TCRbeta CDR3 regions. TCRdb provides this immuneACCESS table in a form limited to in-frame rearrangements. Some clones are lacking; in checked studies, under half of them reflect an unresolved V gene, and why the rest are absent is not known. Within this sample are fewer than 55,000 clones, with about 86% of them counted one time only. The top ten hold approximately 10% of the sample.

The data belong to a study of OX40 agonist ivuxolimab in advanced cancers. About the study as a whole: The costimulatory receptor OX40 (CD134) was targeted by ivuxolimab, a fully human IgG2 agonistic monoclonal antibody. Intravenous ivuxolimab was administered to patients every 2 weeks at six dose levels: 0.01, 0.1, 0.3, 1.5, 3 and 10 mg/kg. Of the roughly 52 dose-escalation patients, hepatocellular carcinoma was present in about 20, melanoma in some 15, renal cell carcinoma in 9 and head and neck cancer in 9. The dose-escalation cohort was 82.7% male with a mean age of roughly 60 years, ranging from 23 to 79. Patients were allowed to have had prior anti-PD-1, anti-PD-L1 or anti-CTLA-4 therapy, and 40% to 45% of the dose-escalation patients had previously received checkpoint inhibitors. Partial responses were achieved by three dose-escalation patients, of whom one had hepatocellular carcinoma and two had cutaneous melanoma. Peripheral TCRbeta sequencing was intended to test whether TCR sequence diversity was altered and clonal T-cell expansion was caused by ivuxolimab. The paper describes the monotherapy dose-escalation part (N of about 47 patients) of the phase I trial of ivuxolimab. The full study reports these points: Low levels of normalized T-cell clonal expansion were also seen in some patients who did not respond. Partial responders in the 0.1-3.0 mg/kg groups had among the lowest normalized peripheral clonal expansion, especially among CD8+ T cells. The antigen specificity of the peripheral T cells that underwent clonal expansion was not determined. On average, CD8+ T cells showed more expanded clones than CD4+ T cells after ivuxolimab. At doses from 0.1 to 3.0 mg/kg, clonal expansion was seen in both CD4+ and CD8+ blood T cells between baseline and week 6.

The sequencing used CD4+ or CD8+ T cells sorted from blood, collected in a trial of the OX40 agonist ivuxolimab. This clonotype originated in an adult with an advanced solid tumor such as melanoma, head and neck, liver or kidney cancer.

The DNA reads as follows: TGTGCCAGCAGTTCGTCCGGGATTCCCACAGATACGCAGTATTTT. The encoded protein is CASSSSGIPTDTQYF. The chain joins TRBV28 to TRBJ2-3; TRBD2 is possibly the D segment (5 matching bases). The CDR3 runs 15 residues from the cysteine to the phenylalanine. CDR3 DNA is the only sequence kept; it has 45 bases, read in frame from the first base. CDR1 and CDR2, per the germline V gene, are MDHEN and SYDVKM. At the junction V is shortened by 4 bases and J by 2 bases, with 13 bases in between.